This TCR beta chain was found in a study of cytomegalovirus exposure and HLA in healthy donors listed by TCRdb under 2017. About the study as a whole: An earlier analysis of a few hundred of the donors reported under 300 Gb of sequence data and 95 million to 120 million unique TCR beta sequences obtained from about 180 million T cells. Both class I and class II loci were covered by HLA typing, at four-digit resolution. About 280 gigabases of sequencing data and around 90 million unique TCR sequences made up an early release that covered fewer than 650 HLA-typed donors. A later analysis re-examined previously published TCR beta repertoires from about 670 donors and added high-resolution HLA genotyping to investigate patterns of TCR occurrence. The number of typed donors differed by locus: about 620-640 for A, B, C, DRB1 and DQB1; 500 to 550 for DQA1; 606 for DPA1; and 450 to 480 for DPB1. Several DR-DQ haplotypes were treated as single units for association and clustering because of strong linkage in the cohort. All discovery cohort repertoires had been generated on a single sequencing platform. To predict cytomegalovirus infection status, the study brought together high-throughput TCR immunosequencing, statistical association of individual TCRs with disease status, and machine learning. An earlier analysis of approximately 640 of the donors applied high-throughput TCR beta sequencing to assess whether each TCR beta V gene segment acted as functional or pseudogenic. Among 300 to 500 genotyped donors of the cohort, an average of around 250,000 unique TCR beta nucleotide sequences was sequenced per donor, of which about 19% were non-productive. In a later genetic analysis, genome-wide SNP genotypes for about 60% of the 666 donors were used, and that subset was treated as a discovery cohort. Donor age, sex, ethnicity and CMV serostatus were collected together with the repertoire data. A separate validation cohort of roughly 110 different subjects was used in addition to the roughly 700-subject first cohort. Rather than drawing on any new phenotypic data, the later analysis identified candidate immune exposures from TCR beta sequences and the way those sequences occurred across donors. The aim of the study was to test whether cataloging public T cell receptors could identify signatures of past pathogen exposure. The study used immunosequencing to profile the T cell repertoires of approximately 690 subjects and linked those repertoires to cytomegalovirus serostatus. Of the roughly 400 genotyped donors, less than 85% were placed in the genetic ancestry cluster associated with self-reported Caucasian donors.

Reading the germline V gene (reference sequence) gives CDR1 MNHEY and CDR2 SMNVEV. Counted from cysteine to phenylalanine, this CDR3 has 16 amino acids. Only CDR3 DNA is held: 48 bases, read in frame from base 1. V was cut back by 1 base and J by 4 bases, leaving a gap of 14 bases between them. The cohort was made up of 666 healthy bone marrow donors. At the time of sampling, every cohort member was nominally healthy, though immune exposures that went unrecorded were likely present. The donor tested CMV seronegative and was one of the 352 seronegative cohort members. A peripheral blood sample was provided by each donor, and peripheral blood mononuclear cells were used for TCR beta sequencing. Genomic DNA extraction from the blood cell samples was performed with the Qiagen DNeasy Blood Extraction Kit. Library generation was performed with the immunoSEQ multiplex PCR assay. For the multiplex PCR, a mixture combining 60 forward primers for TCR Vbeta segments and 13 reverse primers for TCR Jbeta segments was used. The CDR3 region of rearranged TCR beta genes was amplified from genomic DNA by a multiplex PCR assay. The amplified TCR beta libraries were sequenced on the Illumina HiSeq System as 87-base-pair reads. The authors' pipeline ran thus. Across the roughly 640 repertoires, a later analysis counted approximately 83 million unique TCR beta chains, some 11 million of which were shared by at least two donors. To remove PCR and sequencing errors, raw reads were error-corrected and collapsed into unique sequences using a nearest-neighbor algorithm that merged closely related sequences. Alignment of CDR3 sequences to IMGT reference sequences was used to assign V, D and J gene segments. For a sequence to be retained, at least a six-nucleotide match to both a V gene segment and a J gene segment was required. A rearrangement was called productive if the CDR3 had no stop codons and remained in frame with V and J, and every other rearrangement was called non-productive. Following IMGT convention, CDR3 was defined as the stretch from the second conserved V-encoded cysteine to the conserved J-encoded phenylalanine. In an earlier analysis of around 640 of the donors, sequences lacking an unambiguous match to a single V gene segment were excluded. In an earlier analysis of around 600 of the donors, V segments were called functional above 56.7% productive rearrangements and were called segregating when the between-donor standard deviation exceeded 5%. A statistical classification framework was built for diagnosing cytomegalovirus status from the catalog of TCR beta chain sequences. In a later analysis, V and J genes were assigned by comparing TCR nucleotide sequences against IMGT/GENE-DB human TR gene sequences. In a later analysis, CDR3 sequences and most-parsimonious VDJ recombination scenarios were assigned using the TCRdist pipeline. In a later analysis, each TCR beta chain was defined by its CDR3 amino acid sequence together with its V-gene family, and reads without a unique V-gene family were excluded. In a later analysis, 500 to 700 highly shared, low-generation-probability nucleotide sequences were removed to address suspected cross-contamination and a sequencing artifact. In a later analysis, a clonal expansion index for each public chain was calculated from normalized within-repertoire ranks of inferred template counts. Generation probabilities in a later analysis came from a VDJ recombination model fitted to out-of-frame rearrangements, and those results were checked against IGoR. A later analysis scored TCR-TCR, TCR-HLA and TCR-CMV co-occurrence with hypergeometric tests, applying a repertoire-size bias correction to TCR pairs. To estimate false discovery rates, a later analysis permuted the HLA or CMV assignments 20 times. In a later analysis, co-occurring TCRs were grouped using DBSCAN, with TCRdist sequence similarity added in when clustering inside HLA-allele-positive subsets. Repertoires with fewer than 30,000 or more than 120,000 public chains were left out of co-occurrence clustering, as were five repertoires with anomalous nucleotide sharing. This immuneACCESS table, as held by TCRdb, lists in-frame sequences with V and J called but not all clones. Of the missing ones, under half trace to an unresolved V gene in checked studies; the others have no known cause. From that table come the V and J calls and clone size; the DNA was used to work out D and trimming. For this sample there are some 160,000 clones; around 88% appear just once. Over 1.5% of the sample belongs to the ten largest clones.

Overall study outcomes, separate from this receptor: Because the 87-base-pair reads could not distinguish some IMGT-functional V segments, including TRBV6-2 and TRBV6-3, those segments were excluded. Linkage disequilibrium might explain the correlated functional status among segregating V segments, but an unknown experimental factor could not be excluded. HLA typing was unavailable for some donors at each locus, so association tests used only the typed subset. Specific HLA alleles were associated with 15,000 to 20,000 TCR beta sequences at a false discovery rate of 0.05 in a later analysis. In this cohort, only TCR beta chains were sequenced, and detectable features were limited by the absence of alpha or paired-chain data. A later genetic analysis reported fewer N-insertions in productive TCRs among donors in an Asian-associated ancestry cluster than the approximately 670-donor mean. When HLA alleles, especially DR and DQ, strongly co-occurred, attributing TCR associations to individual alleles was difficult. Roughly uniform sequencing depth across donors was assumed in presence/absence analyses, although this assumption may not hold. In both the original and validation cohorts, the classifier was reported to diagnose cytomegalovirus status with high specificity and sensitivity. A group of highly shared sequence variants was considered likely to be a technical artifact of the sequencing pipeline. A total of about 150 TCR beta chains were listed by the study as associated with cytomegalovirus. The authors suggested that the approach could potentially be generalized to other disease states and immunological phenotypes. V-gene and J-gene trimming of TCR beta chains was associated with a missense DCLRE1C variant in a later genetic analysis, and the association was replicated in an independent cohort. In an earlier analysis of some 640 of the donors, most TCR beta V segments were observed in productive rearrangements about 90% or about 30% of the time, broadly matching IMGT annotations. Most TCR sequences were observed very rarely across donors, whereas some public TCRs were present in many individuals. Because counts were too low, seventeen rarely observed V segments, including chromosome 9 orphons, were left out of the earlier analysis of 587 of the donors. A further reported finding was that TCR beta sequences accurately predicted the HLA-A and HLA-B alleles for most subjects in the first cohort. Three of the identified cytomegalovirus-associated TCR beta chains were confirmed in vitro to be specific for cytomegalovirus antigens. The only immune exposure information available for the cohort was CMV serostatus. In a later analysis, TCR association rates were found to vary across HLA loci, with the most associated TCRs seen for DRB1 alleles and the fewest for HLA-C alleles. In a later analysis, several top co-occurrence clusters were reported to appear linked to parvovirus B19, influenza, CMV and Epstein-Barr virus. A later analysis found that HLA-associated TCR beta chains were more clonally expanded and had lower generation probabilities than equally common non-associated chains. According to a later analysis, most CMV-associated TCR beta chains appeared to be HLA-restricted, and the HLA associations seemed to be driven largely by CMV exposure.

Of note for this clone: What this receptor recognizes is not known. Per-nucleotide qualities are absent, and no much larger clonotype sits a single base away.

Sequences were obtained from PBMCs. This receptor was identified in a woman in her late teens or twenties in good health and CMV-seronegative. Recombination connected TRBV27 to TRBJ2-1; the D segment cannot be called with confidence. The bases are TGTGCCAGCAGTTTATTGGCGGAGCCGGGTTACAATGAGCAGTTCTTC. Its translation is CASSLLAEPGYNEQFF.